This T cell receptor (beta chain) originates from a study of blood T cells in healthy people across ages (dated by TCRdb to 2013 to 2016). Regarding the study in general: In model experiments, template switching captured about one uniquely barcoded TCR beta cDNA molecule for every two T cells. To track age-related changes in TCR beta repertoire diversity, the study relied on deep sequencing normalized with unique cDNA molecular identifiers. The donors were divided into four age groups: young (average about 15 years), middle-aged (under 40), aged (roughly 60) and long-lived (roughly 86). Donors of different ages were randomly distributed across sequencing lanes to avoid experimental bias. Two additional independent replicas of 1 million unique cDNA reads from the same blood draw were analyzed for two donors (one aged 18 to 29 and one aged 80 or older).

With respect to this clonotype: The target of this receptor is not known. Per-base qualities were not stored, and no clone one base away is much larger.

General findings and caveats noted by the study authors: Because the CMV infection status of the donors was unknown, age-related changes in expanded clonotypes may potentially have been confounded. Compared with the aged group, more naive CD4+ T cells, fewer expanded clones and increased TCR diversity were shown by the long-lived group, suggesting age selection. Estimates of total diversity from one million sequenced T cells were regarded as lower bounds and underestimates. Conclusive comparison of naive and antigen-experienced compartments was prevented by the profiling of bulk unsorted PBMCs. Observed TCR beta diversity per million T cells fell roughly linearly with age, and a significant reduction was already apparent by age approximately 41. A strong correlation was found between observed TCR beta diversity and the percentage of naive T cells measured by flow cytometry.

The donors were some 39 Caucasian individuals from Russia, aged about 6 to 95 years, who were systemically healthy. Around 10 milliliters of peripheral blood were collected from each donor into EDTA-treated Vacutainer tubes. Ficoll-Paque density-gradient centrifugation was used to isolate PBMCs, with at least 7 million per sample. Total RNA, at least 6 micrograms per sample, was extracted from PBMCs with Trizol reagent. For every donor, an aliquot of PBMCs went through flow cytometry to measure the percentages of naive CD45RAhigh/CD27high T cells. The receptor library was made with 5' RACE. TCRdb shows the sequencer as Illumina HiSeq 2500. A second PCR of about 6 to 11 cycles was performed with a sample-barcoded 5' primer and a J-beta primer mix. A template-switch 5' adaptor carrying 12 random nucleotides introduced a unique molecular identifier onto each TCR beta cDNA molecule. Each sample yielded at least 2.5 million CDR3-containing paired-end reads. The Mint cDNA synthesis kit, primed by a TRBC-specific oligonucleotide, was used to synthesize first-strand cDNA from all RNA. Following uracil-DNA glycosylase treatment, all cDNA underwent a first 18-cycle PCR with the universal primers M1SS and BC2_uni_R. The paper's processing steps were these. For normalization, 1 million high-quality reads, each with a distinct molecular identifier, were randomly selected from each sample. Instead of being binned into consensus sequences, reads with shared molecular identifiers were discarded. MiTCR, run with a Q25 quality threshold and the strictest error-elimination algorithm, handled CDR3 identification, clonotype clustering and error correction. Lower-bound total TCR beta diversity was estimated with a nonparametric unseen species model using Euler transformation. The public sequencing data were trimmed at Q25 with fastp and processed into clonotypes with MiXCR by TCRdb, which kept only in-frame beta chains. Entries that share a CDR3 protein sequence are merged under the most common genes and DNA. Here the V and J calls rest on TCRdb's processing, not on the authors' analysis. The sample data list nearly 800,000 distinct CDR3 sequences, and more than 55% of these were observed just once. Approximately 24% of the sample is held by the ten biggest clonotypes.

The germline V end is reduced by 4 bases and the J end by 5 bases; junction bases left unmatched: 14. From a lookup of the germline V gene, CDR1 and CDR2 are SQVTM and ANQGSEA. CDR3 length: 16 amino acids, cysteine to phenylalanine. The kept DNA is CDR3 alone, 48 bases in frame from the first base. The TCR was taken from a man aged 35 to 55 in good health. The V gene is TRBV29-1 and the J gene is TRBJ1-2; 9 bases in between match TRBD1. Sequencing used blood. In nucleotides, the sequence is TGCAGCGTTGTAGTCCTGGGACAGACAGGGGGGTATGGCTACACCTTC. Translated, this is CSVVVLGQTGGYGYTF. The variable domain in full, with residues beyond the CDR3 obtained from the reference TRBV29-1 and TRBJ1-2 genes, is SAVISQKPSRDICQRGTSLTIQCQVDSQVTMMFWYRQQPGQSLTLIATANQGSEATYESGFVIDKFPISRPNLTFSTLTVSNMSPEDSSIYLCSVVVLGQTGGYGYTFGSGTRLTVV.